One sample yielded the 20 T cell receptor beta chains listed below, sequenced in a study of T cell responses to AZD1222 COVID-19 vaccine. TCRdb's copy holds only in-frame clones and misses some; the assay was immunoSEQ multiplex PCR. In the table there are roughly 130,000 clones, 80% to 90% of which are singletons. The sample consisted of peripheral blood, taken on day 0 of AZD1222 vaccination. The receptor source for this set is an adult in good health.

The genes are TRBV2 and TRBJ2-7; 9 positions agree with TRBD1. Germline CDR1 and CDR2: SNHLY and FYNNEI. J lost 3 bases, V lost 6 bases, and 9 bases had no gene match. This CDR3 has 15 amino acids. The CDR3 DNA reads TGTGCCAGCAGATCCGGGACAGGGTCTTTCTACGAGCAGTACTTC. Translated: CASRSGTGSFYEQYF.

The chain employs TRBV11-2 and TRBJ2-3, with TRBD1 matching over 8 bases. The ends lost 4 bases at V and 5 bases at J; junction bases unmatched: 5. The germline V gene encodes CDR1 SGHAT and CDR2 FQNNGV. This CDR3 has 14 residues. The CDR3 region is CASSSDRVVDTQYF. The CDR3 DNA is TGTGCCAGCAGCTCGGACAGGGTGGTAGATACGCAGTATTTT.

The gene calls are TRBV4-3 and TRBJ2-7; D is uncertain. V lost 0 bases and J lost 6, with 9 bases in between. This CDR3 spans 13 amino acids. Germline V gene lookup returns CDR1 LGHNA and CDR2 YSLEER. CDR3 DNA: TGCGCCAGCAGCCAAGACTTCGGGTCCGAGCAGTACTTC. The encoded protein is CASSQDFGSEQYF.

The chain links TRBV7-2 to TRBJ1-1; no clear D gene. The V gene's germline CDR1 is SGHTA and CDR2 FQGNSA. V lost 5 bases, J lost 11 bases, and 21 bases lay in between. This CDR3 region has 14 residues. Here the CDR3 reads CASSPRREVGNAFF. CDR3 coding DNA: TGTGCCAGCAGCCCAAGGAGGGAAGTGGGCAACGCTTTCTTT.

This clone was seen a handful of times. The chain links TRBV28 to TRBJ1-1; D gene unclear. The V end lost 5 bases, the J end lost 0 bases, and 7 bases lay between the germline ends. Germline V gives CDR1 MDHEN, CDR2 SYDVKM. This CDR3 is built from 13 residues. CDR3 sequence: CASSPPLNTEAFF. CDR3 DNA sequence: TGTGCCAGCAGTCCTCCCTTGAACACTGAAGCTTTCTTT.

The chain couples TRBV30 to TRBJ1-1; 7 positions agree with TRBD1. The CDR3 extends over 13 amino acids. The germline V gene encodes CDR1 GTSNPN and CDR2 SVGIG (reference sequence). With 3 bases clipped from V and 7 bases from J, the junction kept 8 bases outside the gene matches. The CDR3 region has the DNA TGTGCCTGGAGACGTCAGGGGGACGTTGAAGCTTTCTTT. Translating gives CAWRRQGDVEAFF. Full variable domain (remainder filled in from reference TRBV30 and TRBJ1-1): SQTIHQWPATLVQPVGSPLSLECTVEGTSNPNLYWYRQAAGRGLQLLFYSVGIGQISSEVPQNLSASRPQDRQFILSSKKLLLSDSGFYLCAWRRQGDVEAFFGQGTRLTVV.

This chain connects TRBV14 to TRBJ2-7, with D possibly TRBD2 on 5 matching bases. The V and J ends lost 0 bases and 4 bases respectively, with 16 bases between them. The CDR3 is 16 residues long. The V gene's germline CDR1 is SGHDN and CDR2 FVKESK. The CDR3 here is CASSQEGRTGSYEQYF. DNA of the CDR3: TGTGCCAGCAGCCAAGAAGGAAGGACGGGGTCTTACGAGCAGTACTTC.

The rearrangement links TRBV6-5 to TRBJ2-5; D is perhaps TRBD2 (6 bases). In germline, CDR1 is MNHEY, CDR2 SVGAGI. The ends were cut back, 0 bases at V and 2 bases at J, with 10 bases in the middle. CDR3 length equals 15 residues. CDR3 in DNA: TGTGCCAGCAGTTACTCGAACGGGGGTCAAGAGACCCAGTACTTC. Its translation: CASSYSNGGQETQYF.

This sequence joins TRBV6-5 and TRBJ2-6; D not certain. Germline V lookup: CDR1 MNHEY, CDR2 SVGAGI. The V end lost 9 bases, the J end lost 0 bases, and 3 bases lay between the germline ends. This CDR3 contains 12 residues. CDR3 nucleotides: TGTGCCAGTCACTCTGGGGCCAACGTCCTGACTTTC. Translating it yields CASHSGANVLTF.

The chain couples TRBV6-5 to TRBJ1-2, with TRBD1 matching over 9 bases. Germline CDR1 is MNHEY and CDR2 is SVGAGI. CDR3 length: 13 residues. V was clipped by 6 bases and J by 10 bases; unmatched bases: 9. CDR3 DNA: TGTGCCAGCAGCTCCCGGGACAGGGCCTTCTACACCTTC. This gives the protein CASSSRDRAFYTF.

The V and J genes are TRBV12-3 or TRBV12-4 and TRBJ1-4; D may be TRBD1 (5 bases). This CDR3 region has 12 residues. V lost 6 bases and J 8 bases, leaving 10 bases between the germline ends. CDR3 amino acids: CASRSQGEKLFF. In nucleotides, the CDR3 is TGTGCCAGCAGAAGCCAGGGCGAAAAACTGTTTTTT.

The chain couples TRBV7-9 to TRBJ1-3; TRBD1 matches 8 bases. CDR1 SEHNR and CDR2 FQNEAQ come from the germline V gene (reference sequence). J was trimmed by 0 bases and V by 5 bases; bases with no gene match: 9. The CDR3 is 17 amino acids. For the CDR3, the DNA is TGTGCCAGCAGCCCTATCCAGCAGGGGGCCTCTGGAAACACCATATATTTT. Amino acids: CASSPIQQGASGNTIYF.

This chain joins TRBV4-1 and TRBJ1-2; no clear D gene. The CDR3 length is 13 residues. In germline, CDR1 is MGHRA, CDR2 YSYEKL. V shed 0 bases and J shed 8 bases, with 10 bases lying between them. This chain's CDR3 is CASSQESTGGYTF. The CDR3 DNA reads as TGCGCCAGCAGCCAAGAGAGCACTGGGGGCTACACCTTC.

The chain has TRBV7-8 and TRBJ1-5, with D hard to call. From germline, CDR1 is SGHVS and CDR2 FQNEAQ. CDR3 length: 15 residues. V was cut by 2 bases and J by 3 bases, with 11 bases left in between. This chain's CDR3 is CASSLPPGNNQPQHF. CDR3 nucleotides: TGTGCCAGCAGCTTACCTCCCGGCAACAATCAGCCCCAGCATTTT. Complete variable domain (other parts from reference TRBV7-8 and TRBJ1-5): GAGVSQSPRYKVAKRGQDVALRCDPISGHVSLFWYQQALGQGPEFLTYFQNEAQLDKSGLPSDRFFAERPEGSVSTLKIQRTQQEDSAVYLCASSLPPGNNQPQHFGDGTRLSIL.

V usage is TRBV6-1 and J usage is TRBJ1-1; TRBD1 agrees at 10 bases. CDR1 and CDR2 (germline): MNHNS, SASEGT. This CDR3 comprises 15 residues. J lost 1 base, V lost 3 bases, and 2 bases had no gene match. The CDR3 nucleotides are TGTGCCAGCAGTGAGGGACAGGGGACGAACACTGAAGCTTTCTTT. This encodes CASSEGQGTNTEAFF.

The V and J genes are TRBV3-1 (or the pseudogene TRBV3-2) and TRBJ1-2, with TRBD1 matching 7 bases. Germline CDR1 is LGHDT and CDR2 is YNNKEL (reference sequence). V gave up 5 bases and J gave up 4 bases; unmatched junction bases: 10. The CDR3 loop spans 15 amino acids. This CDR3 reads CASSDTRQGSYGYTF. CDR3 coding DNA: TGTGCCAGCAGCGATACTAGACAGGGATCCTATGGCTACACCTTC.

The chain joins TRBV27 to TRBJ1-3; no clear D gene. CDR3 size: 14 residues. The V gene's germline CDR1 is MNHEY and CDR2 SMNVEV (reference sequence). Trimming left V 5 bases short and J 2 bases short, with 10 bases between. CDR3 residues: CASSPQSTGNTIYF. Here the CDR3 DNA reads TGTGCCAGCAGTCCGCAGAGTACTGGAAACACCATATATTTT.

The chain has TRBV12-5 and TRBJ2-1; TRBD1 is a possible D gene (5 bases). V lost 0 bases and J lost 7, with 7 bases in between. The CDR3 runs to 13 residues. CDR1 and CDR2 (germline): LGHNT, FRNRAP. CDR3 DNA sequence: TGTGCTAGTGGTTTGGTAAGGGGAAATGAGCAGTTCTTC. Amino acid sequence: CASGLVRGNEQFF. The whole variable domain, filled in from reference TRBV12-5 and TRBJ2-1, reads DARVTQTPRHKVTEMGQEVTMRCQPILGHNTVFWYRQTMMQGLELLAYFRNRAPLDDSGMPKDRFSAEMPDATLATLKIQPSEPRDSAVYFCASGLVRGNEQFFGPGTRLTVL.

The CDR3 here is CASSIGASGTDTQYF. The CDR3 DNA reads TGTGCCAGTAGTATTGGGGCTAGCGGCACAGATACGCAGTATTTT. The J gene is TRBJ2-3, the V gene TRBV19; tentatively, D is TRBD2 (6 bases). Trimming removed 3 bases from V and 1 base from J, with 11 bases in between. The germline CDR1 and CDR2 sequences are LNHDA and SQIVND (reference sequence). This CDR3 has 15 amino acids. The whole variable domain, filled in from reference TRBV19 and TRBJ2-3, reads DGGITQSPKYLFRKEGQNVTLSCEQNLNHDAMYWYRQDPGQGLRLIYYSQIVNDFQKGDIAEGYSVSREKKESFPLTVTSAQKNPTAFYLCASSIGASGTDTQYFGPGTRLTVL.

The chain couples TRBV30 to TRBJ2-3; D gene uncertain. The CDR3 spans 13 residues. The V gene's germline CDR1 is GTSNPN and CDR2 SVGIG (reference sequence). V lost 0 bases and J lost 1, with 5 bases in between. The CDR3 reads CAWSVQRTDTQYF. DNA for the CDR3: TGTGCCTGGAGTGTACAGCGCACAGATACGCAGTATTTT.